This TCR beta chain derives from a study of blood T cells in healthy people across ages. Study-wide points: It was found that TCR beta diversity correlated strongly with the percentage of naive T cells. With donor CMV status unknown, expanded clonotype changes were possibly confounded.

This CDR3 region has 13 residues. V lost 4 bases to trimming and J lost 2 bases, with 10 bases between them. Germline values: CDR1 SQVTM, CDR2 ANQGSEA. The second PCR ran 7 to 11 cycles with a sample-barcoded 5' primer and J-beta primers. One entry per CDR3 protein results from TCRdb running MiXCR on the 5' RACE reads. The sample carries over 750,000 distinct CDR3 sequences, approximately 25% recorded once. This clonotype was counted once. The antigen remains undetermined. These data also formed part of another study, on T cells of mothers and their children. That work states: Addition of sample barcodes and 2-4 random nucleotides occurred through the M1S primer of the second PCR. It was related mother-child pairs that showed slightly higher overlap than unrelated pairs, without reaching significance.

The chain combines TRBV29-1 with TRBJ2-3; TRBD1 or TRBD2 may be the D gene (5 bases each). Sequenced sample: blood. The clonotype was recovered from a boy aged 10-17 years in good health. CDR3 sequence reads: CSVGGTPTDTQYF. For the CDR3, the DNA is TGCAGCGTTGGAGGGACCCCCACAGATACGCAGTATTTT.